This T cell receptor beta chain was observed in a study of Ad26.COV2.S vaccination and SARS-CoV-2 variants listed by TCRdb under 2021. Regarding the research as a whole: Vaccine-arm donors came from COV1001, a multicentre, randomized, double-blind, placebo-controlled phase I-IIa trial of Ad26.COV2.S in healthy adults. Ad26.COV2.S was administered intramuscularly at a dose of 5x10^10 or 1x10^11 viral particles, either as one shot or as two shots given 56 days apart. TCRbeta repertoire sequencing was used to assess the specificity and breadth of SARS-CoV-2-reactive T cell receptors after Ad26.COV2.S vaccination. The TCR-sequenced set comprised approximately 32 samples: some 19 Ad26.COV2.S vaccine recipients, 5 placebo recipients and 8 SARS-CoV-2 convalescent individuals. Trial participants were randomized into five groups of five: low-dose or high-dose Ad26.COV2.S given once or twice, or placebo on both occasions. Investigators did not know the trial group allocation while performing experiments and assessing outcomes.

The immunoSEQ Assay was the method used to sequence TCRbeta CDR3 regions. After extraction, genomic DNA underwent amplification by bias-controlled multiplex PCR, followed by high-throughput sequencing. Concerning the study's data processing: To quantify the absolute abundance of every unique TCRbeta CDR3 region, sequences were collapsed and filtered. T cell fraction was estimated by normalization of TCRbeta template counts to usable DNA, with usable DNA being measured through amplification of reference genes present in all nucleated cells. Repertoire TCRs were annotated as SARS-CoV-2-specific by exact matching of V gene, CDR3 amino acid sequence and J gene to a known reactive TCR set. MIRA supplied the reference SARS-CoV-2 TCR set, which was filtered for enrichment in COVID-19-positive ImmuneCODE repertoires so that public or cross-reactive TCRs were removed. Based on the MIRA antigens, annotated TCRs were further analysed at the level of specific ORF or position within ORF. Breadth was defined as annotated unique rearrangements over total unique productive rearrangements; depth was the summed frequency of those rearrangements. Two-sided Wilcoxon rank-sum tests were applied when comparing TCR breadth between groups. The source is immuneACCESS, and TCRdb retained only in-frame sequences with V and J called. Part of the clones is not carried over; for the studies checked, unresolved V genes explain less than half of this, and the remainder is unexplained. That table is the source of V, J and clone size, and D and trimming were worked out from the DNA. Within this sample are about 680,000 clones, with approximately 88% of them counted one time only. Of the sample, about 1.5% falls within the top ten clones.

The treatment or condition label on this specimen signifies: around 19 received Ad26.COV2.S at low or high dose, single or two shots; about 5 received placebo; per-sample allocation not given. Repertoires of vaccine and placebo recipients were sequenced from samples collected on day 63 after the first injection. Cohort 1b enrolled roughly 25 adults aged 18-55 years at a single site in Boston, USA, between 29 July and 7 August 2020. Ad26.COV2.S was a replication-incompetent adenovirus type 26 vector that expressed a prefusion-stabilized SARS-CoV-2 spike protein derived from the original Wuhan strain. The CDR3 covers 12 residues, taking in both the cysteine and the phenylalanine. Only the CDR3 part of the read is kept: 36 bases, read in frame from the first base. Trimming takes 7 bases off V and 7 bases off J; junction bases not matched to a gene: 6. From the germline V gene, CDR1 is MNHEY and CDR2 is SVGAGI.

The paper's findings and limits, for the study overall: The authors noted that total T cell responses may have been underestimated by the TCR breadth and depth analyses. Higher spike-specific TCR breadth was observed in Ad26.COV2.S recipients than in placebo recipients (P = 0.0014). The study was not powered for comparison of responses between vaccine doses or regimens. After vaccination, substantial breadth of spike-specific CD8+ and CD4+ T cell responses was reported. Vaccine and placebo recipients had similar non-spike TCR breadth, a finding consistent with the vaccine containing only spike.

As for this clone: The antigen this receptor binds is unknown. No clone much larger than this one lies a single base away; base qualities are absent.

The sequence was obtained from a person aged 18 to 59 who received the Ad26.COV2.S COVID-19 vaccine or a placebo. Recombination joined TRBV6-5 with TRBJ1-2; 7 central bases correspond to TRBD1. The sample in question was peripheral blood, obtained in a trial of Ad26.COV2.S vaccine versus placebo. The CDR3 corresponds to CASTYRGTGYTF. The nucleotide sequence is TGTGCCAGCACCTACAGGGGCACTGGCTACACCTTC.